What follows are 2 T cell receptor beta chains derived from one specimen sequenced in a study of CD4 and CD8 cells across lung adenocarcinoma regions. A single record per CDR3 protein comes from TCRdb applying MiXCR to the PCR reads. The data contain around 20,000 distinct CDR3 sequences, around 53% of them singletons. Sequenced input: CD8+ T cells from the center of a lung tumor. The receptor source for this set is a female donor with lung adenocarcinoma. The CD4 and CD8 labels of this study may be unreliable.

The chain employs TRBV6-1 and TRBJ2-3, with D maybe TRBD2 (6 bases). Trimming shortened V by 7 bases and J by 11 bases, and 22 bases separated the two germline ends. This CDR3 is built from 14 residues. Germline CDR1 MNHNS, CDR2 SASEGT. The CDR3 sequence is CASNPGVSTGEQYF. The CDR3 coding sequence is TGTGCCAGCAACCCGGGGGTGAGCACCGGGGAGCAGTATTTT.

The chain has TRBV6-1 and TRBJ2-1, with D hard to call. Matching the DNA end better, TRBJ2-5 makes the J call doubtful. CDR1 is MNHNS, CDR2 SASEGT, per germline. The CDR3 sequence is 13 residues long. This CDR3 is CASNRAREETQYF. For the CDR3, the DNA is TGTGCCAGCAACCGGGCCCGGGAAGAGACCCAGTACTTC.